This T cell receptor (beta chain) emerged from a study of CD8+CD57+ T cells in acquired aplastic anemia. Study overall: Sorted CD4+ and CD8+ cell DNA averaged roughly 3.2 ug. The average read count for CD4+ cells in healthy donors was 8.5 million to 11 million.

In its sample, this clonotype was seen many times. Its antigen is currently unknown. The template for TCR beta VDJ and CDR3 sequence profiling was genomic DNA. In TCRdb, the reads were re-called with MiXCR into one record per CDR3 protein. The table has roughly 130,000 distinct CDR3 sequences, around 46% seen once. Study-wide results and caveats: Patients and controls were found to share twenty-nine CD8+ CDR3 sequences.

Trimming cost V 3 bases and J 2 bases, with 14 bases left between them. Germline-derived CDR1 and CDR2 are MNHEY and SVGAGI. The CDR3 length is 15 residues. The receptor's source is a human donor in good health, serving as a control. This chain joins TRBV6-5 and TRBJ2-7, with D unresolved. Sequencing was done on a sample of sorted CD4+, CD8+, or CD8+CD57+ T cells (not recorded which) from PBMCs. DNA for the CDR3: TGTGCCAGCAGTTATGCCAAGGGATCTGCCTACGAGCAGTACTTC. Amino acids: CASSYAKGSAYEQYF.